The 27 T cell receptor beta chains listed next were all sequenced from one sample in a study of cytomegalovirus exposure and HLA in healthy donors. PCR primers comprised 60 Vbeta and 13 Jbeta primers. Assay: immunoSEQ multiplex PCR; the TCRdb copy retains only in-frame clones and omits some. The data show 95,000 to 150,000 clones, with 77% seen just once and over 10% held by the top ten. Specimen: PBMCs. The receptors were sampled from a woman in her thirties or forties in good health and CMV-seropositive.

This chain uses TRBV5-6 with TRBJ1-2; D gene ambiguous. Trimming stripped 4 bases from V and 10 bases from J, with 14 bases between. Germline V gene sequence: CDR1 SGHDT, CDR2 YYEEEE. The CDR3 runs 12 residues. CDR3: CASSRYNLAYTF. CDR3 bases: TGTGCCAGCAGCCGATACAACCTTGCCTACACCTTC.

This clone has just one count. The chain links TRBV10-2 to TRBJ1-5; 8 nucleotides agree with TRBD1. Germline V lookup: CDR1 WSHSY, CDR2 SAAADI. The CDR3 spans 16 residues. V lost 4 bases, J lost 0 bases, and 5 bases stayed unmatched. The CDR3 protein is CASSGTGINSNQPQHF. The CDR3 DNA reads TGCGCCAGCAGTGGGACAGGGATAAATAGCAATCAGCCCCAGCATTTT.

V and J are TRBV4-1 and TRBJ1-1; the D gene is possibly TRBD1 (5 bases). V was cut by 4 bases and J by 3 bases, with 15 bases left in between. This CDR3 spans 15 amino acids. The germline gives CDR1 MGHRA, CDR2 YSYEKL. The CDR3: CASSPWPRADTEAFF. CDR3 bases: TGCGCCAGCAGCCCCTGGCCCAGGGCGGACACTGAAGCTTTCTTT.

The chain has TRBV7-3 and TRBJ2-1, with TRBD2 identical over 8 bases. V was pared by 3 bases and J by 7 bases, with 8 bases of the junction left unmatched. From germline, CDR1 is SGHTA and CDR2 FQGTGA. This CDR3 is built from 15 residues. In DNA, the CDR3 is TGTGCCAGCAGCTTTTCCAGCGGGAGAGGAAATGAGCAGTTCTTC. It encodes CASSFSSGRGNEQFF.

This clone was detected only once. Here the CDR3 DNA reads TGTGCCAGCTCACCAAACTCCGCGAGCTTCACGGGGTACTTC. Translated, it gives CASSPNSASFTGYF. The V and J genes are TRBV18 and TRBJ2-7; no reliable D call. In germline, CDR1 is KGHSH, CDR2 LQKENI. With 2 bases removed from V and 12 bases from J, the gap between germline ends came to 20 bases. The CDR3 runs to 14 residues.

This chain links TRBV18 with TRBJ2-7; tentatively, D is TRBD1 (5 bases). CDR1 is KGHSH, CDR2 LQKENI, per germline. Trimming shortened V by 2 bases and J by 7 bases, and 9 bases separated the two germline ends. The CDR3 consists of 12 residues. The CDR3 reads CASSPSGIEQYF. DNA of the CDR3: TGTGCCAGCTCACCATCAGGGATAGAGCAGTACTTC.

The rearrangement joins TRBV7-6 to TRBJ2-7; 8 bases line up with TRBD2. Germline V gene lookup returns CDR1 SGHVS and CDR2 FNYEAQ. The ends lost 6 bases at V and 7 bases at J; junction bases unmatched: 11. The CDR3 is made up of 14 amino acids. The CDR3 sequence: CASRPASGGQEQYF. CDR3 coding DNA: TGTGCCAGCAGGCCTGCTTCGGGAGGGCAAGAGCAGTACTTC.

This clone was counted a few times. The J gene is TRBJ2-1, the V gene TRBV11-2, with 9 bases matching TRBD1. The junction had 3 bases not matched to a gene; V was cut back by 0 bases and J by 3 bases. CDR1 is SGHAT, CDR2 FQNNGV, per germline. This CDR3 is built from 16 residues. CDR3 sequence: CASSLESGQGYNEQFF. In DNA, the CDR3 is TGTGCCAGCAGCTTAGAATCGGGACAGGGCTACAATGAGCAGTTCTTC.

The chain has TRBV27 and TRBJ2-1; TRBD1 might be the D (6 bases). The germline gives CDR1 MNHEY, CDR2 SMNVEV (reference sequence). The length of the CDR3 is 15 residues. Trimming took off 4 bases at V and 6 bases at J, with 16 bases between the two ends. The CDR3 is CASSSRGQLLNEQFF. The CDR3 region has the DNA TGTGCCAGCAGTTCTCGGGGACAACTGCTCAATGAGCAGTTCTTC.

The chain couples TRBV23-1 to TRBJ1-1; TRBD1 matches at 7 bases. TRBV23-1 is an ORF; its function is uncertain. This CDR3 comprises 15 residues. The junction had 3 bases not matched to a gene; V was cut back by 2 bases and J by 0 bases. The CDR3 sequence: CASSQGTEMNTEAFF. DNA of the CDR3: TGCGCCAGCAGTCAAGGGACAGAGATGAACACTGAAGCTTTCTTT.

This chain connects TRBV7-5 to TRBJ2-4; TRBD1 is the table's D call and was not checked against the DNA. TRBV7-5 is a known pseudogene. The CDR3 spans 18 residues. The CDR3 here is CVRSLEGSCSEAKNIQYF. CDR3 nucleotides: TGTGTCAGAAGCTTAGAGGGGTCTTGCTCGGAGGCCAAAAACATTCAGTACTTC.

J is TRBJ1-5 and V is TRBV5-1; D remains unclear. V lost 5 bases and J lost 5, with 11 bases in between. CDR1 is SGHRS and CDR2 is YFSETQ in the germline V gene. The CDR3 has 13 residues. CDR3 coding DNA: TGCGCCAGCAGTCGAGAGCCGCATCAGCCCCAGCATTTT. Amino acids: CASSREPHQPQHF.

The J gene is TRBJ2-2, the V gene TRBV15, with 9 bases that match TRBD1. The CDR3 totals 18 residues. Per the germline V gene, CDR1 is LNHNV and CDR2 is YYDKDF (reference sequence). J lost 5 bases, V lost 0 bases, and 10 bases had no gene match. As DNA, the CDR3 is TGTGCCACCAGCAGAGACATTCCGGGACAGGGTAAAACCGGGGAGCTGTTTTTT. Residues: CATSRDIPGQGKTGELFF.

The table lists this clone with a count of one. This CDR3 is CASTAWGADGEAFF. The CDR3 region has the DNA TGTGCCAGCACCGCCTGGGGCGCGGACGGTGAAGCTTTCTTT. The chain combines TRBV27 with TRBJ1-1; D is perhaps TRBD1 (5 bases). CDR3 length equals 14 residues. Germline CDR1 reads MNHEY; CDR2 reads SMNVEV (reference sequence). V was cut by 7 bases and J by 7 bases, with 19 bases left in between.

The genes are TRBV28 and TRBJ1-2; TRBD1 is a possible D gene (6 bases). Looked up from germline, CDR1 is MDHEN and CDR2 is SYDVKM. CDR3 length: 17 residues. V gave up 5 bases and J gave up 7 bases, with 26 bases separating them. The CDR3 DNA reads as TGTGCCAGCAGTCGACTTCCCCTACAGGGCTCGGAATCTGGCTACACCTTC. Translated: CASSRLPLQGSESGYTF.

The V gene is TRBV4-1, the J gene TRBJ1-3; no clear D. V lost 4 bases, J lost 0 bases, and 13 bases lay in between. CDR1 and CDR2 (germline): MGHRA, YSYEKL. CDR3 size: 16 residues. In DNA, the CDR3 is TGCGCCAGCAGCCGATCAGACATACCCTCTGGAAACACCATATATTTT. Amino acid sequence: CASSRSDIPSGNTIYF.

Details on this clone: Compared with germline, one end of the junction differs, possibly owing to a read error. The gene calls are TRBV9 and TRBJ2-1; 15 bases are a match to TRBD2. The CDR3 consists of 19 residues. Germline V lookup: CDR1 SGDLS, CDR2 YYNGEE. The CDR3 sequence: CAGSVGLAGGHPSYNEQFF. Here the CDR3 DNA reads TGTGCCGGCAGCGTGGGACTAGCGGGAGGACATCCTTCCTACAATGAGCAGTTCTTC.

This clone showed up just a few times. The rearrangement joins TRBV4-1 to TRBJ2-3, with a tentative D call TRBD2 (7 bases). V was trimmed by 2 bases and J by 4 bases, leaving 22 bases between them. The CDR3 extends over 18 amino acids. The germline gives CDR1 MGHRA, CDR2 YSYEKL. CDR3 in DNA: TGCGCCAGCAGCCAAATGATGGGGGCCCGACTAGCCTCAGATACGCAGTATTTT. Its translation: CASSQMMGARLASDTQYF.

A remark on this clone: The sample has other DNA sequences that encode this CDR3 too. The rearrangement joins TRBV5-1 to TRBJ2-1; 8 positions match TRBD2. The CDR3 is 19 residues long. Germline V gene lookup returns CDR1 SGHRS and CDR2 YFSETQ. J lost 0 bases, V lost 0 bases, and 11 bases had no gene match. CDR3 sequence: CASSLESSGLLSSYNEQFF. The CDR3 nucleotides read TGCGCCAGCAGCTTGGAGTCTAGCGGGCTCCTTAGCTCCTACAATGAGCAGTTCTTC.

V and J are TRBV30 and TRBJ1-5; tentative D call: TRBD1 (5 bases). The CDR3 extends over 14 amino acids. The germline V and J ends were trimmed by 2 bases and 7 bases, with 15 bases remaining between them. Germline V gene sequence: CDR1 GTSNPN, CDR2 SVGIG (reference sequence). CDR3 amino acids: CAWSTGVKGQPQHF. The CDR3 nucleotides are TGTGCCTGGAGTACGGGGGTAAAAGGGCAGCCCCAGCATTTT.

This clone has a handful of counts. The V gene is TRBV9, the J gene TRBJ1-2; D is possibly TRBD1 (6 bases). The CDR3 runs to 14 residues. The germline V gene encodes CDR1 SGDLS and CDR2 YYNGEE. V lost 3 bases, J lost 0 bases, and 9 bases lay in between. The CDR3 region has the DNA TGTGCCAGCAGCGACGACAGGACTAACTATGGCTACACCTTC. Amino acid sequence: CASSDDRTNYGYTF.

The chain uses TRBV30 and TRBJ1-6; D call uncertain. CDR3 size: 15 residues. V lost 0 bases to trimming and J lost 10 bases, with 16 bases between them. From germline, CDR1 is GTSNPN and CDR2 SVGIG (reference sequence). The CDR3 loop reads CAWSVTTRISSPLHF. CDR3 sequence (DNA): TGTGCCTGGAGTGTAACAACACGAATATCCTCACCCCTCCACTTT.

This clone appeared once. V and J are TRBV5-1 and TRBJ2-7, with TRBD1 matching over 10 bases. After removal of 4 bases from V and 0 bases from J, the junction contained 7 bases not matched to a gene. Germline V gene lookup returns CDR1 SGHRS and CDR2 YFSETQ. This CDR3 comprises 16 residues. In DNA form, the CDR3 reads TGCGCCAGCAGCGTGACAGGGGGCTCGAGCTCCTACGAGCAGTACTTC. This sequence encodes CASSVTGGSSSYEQYF.

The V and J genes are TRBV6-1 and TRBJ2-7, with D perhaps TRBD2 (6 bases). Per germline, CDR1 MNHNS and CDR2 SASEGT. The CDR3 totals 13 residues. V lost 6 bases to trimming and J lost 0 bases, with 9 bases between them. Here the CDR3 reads CASRRGSSYEQYF. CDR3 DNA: TGTGCCAGCAGGCGGGGTAGCTCCTACGAGCAGTACTTC.

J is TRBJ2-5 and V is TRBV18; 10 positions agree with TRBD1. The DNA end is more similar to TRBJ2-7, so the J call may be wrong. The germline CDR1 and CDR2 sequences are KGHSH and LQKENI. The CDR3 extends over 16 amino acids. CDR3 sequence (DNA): TGTGCCAGCTCACTAATCCGGGACAGGGGTACCTACGAGCAGTACTTC. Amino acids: CASSLIRDRGTYEQYF.

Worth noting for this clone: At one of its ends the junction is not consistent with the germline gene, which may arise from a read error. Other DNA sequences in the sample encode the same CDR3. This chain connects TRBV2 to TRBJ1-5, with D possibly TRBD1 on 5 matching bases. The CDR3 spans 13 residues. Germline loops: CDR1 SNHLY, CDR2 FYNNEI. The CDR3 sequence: CASSEGRDQPQHF. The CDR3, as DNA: TGTGCCAGCAGTGAGGGCAGGGATCAGCCTCAGCATTTT. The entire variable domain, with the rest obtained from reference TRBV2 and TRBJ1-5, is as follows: EPEVTQTPSHQVTQMGQEVILRCVPISNHLYFYWYRQILGQKVEFLVSFYNNEISEKSEIFDDQFSVERPDGSNFTLKIRSTKLEDSAMYFCASSEGRDQPQHFGDGTRLSIL.

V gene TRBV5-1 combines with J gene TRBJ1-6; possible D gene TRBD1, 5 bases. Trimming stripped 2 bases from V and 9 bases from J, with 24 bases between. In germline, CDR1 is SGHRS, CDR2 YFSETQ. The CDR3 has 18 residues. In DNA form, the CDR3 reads TGCGCCAGCAGCTTAAGGGCCAGAGATCTGGGGCATACTTCACCCCTCCACTTT. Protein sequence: CASSLRARDLGHTSPLHF.